The 6 T cell receptor beta chains below all came from one sample that was sequenced in a study of T cell therapy after organ transplantation. Profiling relied on immunoSEQ multiplex PCR, and the TCRdb table lists in-frame clones only, not all of them. Here the sample spans fewer than 25,000 clones, about four fifths being singletons. Time point indicated: 4-8 weeks after completion of therapy. Their antigen targets remain unknown. The specimen comprised CD8+ T cells from blood, sampled after autologous CMV-specific T cell therapy. The receptors derive from a human patient who had received a solid organ transplant and had CMV disease. Some T cells may be supplied by the graft donor.

This clone appeared a single time. The chain has TRBV2 and TRBJ1-2, with a possible D match to TRBD1 (6 bases). Trimming shortened V by 5 bases and J by 4 bases, and 14 bases separated the two germline ends. This CDR3 region has 14 residues. Germline V CDR1 and CDR2: SNHLY, FYNNEI. CDR3 protein: CASSNRERGYGYTF. The CDR3 DNA follows: TGTGCCAGCAGTAACAGGGAGCGTGGCTATGGCTACACCTTC.

This sequence joins TRBV4-3 and TRBJ2-6; D is unresolved. V gave up 0 bases and J gave up 0 bases, with 9 bases separating them. Germline V CDR1 and CDR2: LGHNA, YSLEER. The CDR3 consists of 17 residues. The DNA for the CDR3 is TGCGCCAGCAGCCAAGAAACCCTGGACTCTGGGGCCAACGTCCTGACTTTC. It codes for CASSQETLDSGANVLTF.

The CDR3 here is CASGLEQGVGYTF. The CDR3 bases are TGTGCTAGTGGTTTGGAACAGGGGGTTGGCTACACCTTC. This chain connects TRBV12-5 to TRBJ1-2, with 8 bases that match TRBD1. This CDR3 is built from 13 residues. Trimming took 1 base from V and 7 from J; bases not matched to a gene: 2. Per the germline V gene, CDR1 is LGHNT and CDR2 is FRNRAP.

The gene calls are TRBV7-9 and TRBJ2-7; D not certain. Germline V gene sequence: CDR1 SEHNR, CDR2 FQNEAQ (reference sequence). V dropped 8 bases and J dropped 4 bases, with 12 bases sitting between them. This CDR3 is built from 12 residues. The CDR3 DNA is TGTGCCAGCCGGATCGGAGAGTACGAGCAGTACTTC. Amino acid sequence: CASRIGEYEQYF.

The genes are TRBV6-4 and TRBJ2-1, with 9 nucleotides matching TRBD2. Trimming cost V 3 bases and J 5 bases; bases outside gene matches: 5. This CDR3 region has 15 residues. CDR1 MRHNA and CDR2 SNTAGT come from the germline V gene. CDR3 bases: TGTGCCAGCAGTGAGGCGCGGGGGGGGAACAATGAGCAGTTCTTC. The encoded protein is CASSEARGGNNEQFF.

CDR3 nucleotide sequence: TGTGCCAGCAGTTTAACCTCGGGGCATGAAGCTTTCTTT. Translated, it gives CASSLTSGHEAFF. This sequence joins TRBV27 and TRBJ1-1; D is perhaps TRBD1 (5 bases). CDR1 MNHEY and CDR2 SMNVEV come from the germline V gene (reference sequence). Trimming removed 2 bases from V and 7 bases from J, with 11 bases in between. This CDR3 has 13 amino acids.